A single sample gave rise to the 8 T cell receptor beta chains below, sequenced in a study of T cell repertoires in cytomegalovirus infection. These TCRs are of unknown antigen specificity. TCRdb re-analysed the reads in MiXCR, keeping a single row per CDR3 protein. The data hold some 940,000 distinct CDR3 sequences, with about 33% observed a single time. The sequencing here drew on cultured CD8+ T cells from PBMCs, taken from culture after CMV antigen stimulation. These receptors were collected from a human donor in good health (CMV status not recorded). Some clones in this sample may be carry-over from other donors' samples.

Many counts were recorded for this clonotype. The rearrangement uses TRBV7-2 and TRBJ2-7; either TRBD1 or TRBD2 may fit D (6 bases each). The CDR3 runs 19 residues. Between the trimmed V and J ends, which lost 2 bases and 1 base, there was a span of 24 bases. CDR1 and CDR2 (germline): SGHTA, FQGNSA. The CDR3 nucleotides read TGTGCCAGCAGCTTAAGGGGGAACGTGGCGGGGATCGTGTCCTACGAGCAGTACTTC. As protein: CASSLRGNVAGIVSYEQYF.

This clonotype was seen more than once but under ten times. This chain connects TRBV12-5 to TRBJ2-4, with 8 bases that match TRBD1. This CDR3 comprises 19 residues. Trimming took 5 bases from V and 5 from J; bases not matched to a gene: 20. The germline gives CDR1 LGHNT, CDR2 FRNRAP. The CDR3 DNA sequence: TGTGCTAGTGGTCCGAGTAGTATCTTGGCGGGACAGGACGAAAACATTCAGTACTTC. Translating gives CASGPSSILAGQDENIQYF.

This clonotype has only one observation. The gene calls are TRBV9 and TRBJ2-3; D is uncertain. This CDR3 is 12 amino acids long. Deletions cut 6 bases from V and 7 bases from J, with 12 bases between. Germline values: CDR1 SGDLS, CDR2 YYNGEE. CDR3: CASTARDNTQYF. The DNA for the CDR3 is TGTGCCAGCACCGCAAGGGATAATACGCAGTATTTT.

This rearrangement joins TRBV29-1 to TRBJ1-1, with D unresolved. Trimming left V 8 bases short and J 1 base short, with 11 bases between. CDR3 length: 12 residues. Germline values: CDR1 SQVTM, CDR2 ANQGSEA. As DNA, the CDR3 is TGCAGCACCGAAGGGAGGAACACTGAAGCTTTCTTT. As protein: CSTEGRNTEAFF.

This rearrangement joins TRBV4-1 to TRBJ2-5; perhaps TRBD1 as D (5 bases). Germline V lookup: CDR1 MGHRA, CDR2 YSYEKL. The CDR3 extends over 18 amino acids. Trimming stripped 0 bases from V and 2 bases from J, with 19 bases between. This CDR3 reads CASSQDWQGDHLQETQYF. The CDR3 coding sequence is TGCGCCAGCAGCCAAGATTGGCAGGGCGACCACCTACAAGAGACCCAGTACTTC.

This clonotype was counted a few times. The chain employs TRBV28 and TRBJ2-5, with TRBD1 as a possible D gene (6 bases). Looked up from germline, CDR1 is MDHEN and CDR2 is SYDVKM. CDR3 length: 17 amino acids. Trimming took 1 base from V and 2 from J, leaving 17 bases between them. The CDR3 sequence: CASSLLAQGGLQETQYF. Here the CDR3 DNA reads TGTGCCAGCAGTTTATTAGCACAGGGCGGATTACAAGAGACCCAGTACTTC. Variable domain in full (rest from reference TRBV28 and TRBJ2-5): DVKVTQSSRYLVKRTGEKVFLECVQDMDHENMFWYRQDPGLGLRLIYFSYDVKMKEKGDIPEGYSVSREKKERFSLILESASTNQTSMYLCASSLLAQGGLQETQYFGPGTRLLVL.

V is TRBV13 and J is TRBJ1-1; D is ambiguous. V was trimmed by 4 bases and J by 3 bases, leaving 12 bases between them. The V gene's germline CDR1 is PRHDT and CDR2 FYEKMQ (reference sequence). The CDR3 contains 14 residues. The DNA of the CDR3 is TGTGCCAGCAGCTACCCCCCGAGGTACACTGAAGCTTTCTTT. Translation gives CASSYPPRYTEAFF.

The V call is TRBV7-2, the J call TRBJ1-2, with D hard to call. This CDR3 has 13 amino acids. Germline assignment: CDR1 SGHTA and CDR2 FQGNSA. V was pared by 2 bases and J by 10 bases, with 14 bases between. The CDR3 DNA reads TGTGCCAGCAGCTTAAGGTTTGCGAGTGACTACACCTTC. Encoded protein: CASSLRFASDYTF.